One T cell receptor beta chain is described in this entry. Antigen unknown. V gave up 2 bases and J gave up 4 bases, with 11 bases separating them. The CDR3 consists of 14 residues. Looked up from germline, CDR1 is KGHSH and CDR2 is LQKENI. The sample belongs to a study of early T cells in non-severe SARS-CoV-2 infection. On the study more broadly: Unsorted whole-blood RNA was sequenced in bulk, leaving chains unpaired. Study-wide results and limits: Matching against VDJdb likely underestimated virus-specific expansions, favoring anti-spike CD8.

Unique molecular identifiers were affixed to single, distinct cDNA molecules. TCRdb reprocessed the 5' RACE reads via MiXCR and lists one record per CDR3 protein. The sample has about 33,000 distinct CDR3 sequences; 4% to 5% are singletons. The chain carries TRBV18 and TRBJ1-2; a possible D gene is TRBD1 (5 bases). The clonotype comes from an adult who was a healthcare worker with PCR-confirmed SARS-CoV-2 infection or an uninfected control (not recorded which). Sequences were obtained from whole blood. For the CDR3, the DNA is TGTGCCAGCTCACCAAGCAGGGAGGGCTATGGCTACACCTTC. It translates to CASSPSREGYGYTF.